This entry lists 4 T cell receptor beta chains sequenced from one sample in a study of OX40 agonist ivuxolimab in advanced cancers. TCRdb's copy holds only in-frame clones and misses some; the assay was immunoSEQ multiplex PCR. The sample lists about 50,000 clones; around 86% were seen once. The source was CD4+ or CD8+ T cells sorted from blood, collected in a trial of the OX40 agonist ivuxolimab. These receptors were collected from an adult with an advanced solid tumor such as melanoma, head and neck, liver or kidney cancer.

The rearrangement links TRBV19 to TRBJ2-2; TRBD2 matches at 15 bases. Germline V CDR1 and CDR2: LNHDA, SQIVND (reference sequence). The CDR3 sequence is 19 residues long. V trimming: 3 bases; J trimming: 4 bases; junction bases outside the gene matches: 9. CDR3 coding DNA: TGTGCCAGTAGTATTCGCGGACTAGCGGGAGGGCCCGGCACCGGGGAGCTGTTTTTT. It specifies CASSIRGLAGGPGTGELFF.

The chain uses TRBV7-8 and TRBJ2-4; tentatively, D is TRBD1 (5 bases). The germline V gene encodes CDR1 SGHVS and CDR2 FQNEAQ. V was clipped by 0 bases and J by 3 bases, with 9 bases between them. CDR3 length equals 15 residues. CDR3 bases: TGTGCCAGCAGCTTAGCCGCGACAGACAAAAACATTCAGTACTTC. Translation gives CASSLAATDKNIQYF. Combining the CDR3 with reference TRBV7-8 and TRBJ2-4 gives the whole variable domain GAGVSQSPRYKVAKRGQDVALRCDPISGHVSLFWYQQALGQGPEFLTYFQNEAQLDKSGLPSDRFFAERPEGSVSTLKIQRTQQEDSAVYLCASSLAATDKNIQYFGAGTRLSVL.

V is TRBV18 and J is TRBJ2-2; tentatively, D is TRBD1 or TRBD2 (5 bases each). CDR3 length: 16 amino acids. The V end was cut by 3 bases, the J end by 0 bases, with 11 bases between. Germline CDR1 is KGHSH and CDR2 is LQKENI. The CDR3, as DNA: TGTGCCAGCTCACCCTGGGACGTTACGAACACCGGGGAGCTGTTTTTT. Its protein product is CASSPWDVTNTGELFF.

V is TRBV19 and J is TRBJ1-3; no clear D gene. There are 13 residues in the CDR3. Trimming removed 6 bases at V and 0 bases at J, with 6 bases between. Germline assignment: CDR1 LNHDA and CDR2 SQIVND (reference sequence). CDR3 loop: CASRISSGNTIYF. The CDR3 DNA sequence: TGTGCCAGTAGGATAAGCTCTGGAAACACCATATATTTT.